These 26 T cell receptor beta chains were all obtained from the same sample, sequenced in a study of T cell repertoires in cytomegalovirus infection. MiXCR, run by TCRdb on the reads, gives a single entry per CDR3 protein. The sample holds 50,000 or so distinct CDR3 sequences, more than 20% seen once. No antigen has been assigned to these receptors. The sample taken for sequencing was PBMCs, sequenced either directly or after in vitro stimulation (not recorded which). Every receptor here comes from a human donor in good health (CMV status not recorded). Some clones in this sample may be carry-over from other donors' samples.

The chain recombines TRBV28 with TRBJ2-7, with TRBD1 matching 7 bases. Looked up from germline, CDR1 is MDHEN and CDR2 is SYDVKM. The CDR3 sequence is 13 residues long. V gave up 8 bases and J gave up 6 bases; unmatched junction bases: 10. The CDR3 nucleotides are TGTGCCAGCCTATACAGGGGATCCGCCGAGCAGTACTTC. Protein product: CASLYRGSAEQYF.

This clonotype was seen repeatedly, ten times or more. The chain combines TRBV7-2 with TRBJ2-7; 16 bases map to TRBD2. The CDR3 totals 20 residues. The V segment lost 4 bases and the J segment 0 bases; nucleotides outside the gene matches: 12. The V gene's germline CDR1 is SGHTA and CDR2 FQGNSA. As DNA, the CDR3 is TGTGCCAGCAGCTGGCAGAGGCCGGGACTAGCGGGGGGGAGCTCCTACGAGCAGTACTTC. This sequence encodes CASSWQRPGLAGGSSYEQYF.

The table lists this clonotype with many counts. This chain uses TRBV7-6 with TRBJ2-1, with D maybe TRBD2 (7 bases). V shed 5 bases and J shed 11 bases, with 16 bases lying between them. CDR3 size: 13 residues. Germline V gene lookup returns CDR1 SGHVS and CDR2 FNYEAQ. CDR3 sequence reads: CASSPFPGGQQFF. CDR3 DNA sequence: TGTGCCAGCAGCCCCTTTCCGGGGGGCCAGCAGTTCTTC.

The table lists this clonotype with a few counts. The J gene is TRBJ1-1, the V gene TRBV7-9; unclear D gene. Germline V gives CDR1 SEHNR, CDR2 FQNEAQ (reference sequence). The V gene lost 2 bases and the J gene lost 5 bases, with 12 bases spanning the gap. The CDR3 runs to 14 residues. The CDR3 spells CASSLRNARTEAFF. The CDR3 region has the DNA TGTGCCAGCAGCTTAAGAAATGCGAGAACTGAAGCTTTCTTT.

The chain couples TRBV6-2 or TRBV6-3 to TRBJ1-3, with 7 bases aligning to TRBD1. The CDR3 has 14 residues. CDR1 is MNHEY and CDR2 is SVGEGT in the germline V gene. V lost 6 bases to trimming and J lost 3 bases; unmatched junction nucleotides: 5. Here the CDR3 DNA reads TGTGCCAGCAGCCGCGACAGGGATGGAAACACCATATATTTT. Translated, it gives CASSRDRDGNTIYF.

In nucleotides, the CDR3 is TGCAGCGTCTCGGCTTTTAGCGACTACACCTTC. Residues: CSVSAFSDYTF. The rearrangement uses TRBV29-1 and TRBJ1-2; D is unclear. CDR3 length: 11 residues. CDR1 and CDR2 from the germline V gene are SQVTM and ANQGSEA. Trimming removed 6 bases from V and 10 bases from J, with 15 bases in between.

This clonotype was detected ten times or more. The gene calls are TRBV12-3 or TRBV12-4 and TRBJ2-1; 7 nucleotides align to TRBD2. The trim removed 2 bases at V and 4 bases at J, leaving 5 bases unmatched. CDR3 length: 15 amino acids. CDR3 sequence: CASSLYGSGYNEQFF. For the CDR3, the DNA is TGTGCCAGCAGTTTATACGGTAGCGGGTACAATGAGCAGTTCTTC.

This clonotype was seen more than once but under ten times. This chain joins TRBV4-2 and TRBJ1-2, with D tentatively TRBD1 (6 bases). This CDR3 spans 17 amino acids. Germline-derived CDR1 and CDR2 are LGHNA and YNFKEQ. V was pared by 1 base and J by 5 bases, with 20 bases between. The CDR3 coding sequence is TGTGCCAGCAGCCAAGGGCGGTACGGGAAGGGGGTATATGGCTACACCTTC. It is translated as CASSQGRYGKGVYGYTF.

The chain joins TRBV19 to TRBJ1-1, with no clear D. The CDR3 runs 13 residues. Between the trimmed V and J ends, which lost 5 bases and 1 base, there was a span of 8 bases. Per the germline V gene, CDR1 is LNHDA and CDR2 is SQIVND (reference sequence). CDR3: CASSWNRNTEAFF. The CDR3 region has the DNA TGTGCCAGTAGTTGGAACCGGAACACTGAAGCTTTCTTT.

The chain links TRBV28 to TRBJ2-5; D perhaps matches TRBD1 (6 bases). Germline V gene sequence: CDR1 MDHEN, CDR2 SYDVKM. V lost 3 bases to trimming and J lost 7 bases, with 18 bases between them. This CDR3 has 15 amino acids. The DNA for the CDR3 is TGTGCCAGCAGTTTTCGGACAGCCGCCCCTCGGACCCAGTACTTC. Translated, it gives CASSFRTAAPRTQYF.

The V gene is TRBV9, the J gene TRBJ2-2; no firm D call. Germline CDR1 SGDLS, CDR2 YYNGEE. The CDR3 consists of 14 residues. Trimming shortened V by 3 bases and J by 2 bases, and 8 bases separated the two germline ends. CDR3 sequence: CASSGRANTGELFF. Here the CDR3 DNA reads TGTGCCAGCAGCGGCCGGGCCAACACCGGGGAGCTGTTTTTT.

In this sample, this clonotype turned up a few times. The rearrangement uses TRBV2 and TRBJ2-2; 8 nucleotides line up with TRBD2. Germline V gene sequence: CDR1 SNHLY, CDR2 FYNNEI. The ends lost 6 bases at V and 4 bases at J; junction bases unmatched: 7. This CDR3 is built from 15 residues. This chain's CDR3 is CASSLRGGGTGELFF. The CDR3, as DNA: TGTGCCAGCAGCCTACGGGGGGGGGGCACCGGGGAGCTGTTTTTT.

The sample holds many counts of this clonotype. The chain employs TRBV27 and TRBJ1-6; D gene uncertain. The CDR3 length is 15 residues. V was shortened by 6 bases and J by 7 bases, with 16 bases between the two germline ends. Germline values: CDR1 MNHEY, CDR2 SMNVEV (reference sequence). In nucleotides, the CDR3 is TGTGCCAGCAGCCCCAGTCGGCAGGAGAATTCACCCCTCCACTTT. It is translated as CASSPSRQENSPLHF.

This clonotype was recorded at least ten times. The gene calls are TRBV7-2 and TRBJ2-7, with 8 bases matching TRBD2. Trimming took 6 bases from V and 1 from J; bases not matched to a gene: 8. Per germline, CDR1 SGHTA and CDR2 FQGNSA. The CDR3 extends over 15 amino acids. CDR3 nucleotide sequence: TGTGCCAGCAGAGGTCGGGAGGGCACGTCCTACGAGCAGTACTTC. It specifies CASRGREGTSYEQYF.

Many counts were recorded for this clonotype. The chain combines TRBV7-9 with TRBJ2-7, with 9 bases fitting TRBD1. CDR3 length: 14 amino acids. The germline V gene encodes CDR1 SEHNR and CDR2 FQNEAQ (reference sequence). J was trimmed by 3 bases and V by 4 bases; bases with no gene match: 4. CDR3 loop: CASSSGTGNYEQYF. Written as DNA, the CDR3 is TGTGCCAGCAGCTCTGGGACAGGGAACTACGAGCAGTACTTC.

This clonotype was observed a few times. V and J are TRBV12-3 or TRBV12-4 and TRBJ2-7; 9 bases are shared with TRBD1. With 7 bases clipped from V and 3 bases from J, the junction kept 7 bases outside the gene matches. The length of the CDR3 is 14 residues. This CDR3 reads CASTSTGGYYEQYF. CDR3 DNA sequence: TGTGCCAGCACTTCCACAGGGGGCTACTACGAGCAGTACTTC.

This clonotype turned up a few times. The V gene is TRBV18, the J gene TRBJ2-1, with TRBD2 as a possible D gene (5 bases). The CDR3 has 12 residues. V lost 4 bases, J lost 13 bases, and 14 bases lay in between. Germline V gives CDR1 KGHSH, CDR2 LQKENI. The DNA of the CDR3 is TGTGCCAGCTCACGCGGGTCTCCGAGACAGTTCTTC. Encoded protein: CASSRGSPRQFF.

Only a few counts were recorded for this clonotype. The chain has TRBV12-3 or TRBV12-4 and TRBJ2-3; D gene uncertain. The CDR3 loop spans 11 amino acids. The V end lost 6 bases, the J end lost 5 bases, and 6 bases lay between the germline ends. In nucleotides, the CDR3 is TGTGCCAGCAGACACGGAGATACGCAGTATTTT. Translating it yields CASRHGDTQYF.

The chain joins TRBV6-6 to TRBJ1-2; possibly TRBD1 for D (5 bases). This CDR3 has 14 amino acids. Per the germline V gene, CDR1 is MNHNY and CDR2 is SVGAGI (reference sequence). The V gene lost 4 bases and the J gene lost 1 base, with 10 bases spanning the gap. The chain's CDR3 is CASSLGGFNYGYTF. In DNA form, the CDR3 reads TGTGCCAGCAGTTTGGGGGGGTTTAACTATGGCTACACCTTC.

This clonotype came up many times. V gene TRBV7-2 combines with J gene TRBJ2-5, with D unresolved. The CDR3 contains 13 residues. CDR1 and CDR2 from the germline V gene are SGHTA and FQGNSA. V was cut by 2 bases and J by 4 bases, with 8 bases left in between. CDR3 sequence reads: CASSLSVRETQYF. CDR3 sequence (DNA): TGTGCCAGCAGCTTAAGTGTTAGAGAGACCCAGTACTTC. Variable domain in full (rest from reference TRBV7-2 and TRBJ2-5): GAGVSQSPSNKVTEKGKDVELRCDPISGHTALYWYRQSLGQGLEFLIYFQGNSAPDKSGLPSDRFSAERTGGSVSTLTIQRTQQEDSAVYLCASSLSVRETQYFGPGTRLLVL.

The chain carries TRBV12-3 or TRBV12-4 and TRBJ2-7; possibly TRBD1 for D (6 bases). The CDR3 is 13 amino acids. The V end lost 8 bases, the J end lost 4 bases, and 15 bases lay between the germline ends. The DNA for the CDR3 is TGTGCCAGCTCCCCGTGGGGGCGGTACGAGCAGTACTTC. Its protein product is CASSPWGRYEQYF.

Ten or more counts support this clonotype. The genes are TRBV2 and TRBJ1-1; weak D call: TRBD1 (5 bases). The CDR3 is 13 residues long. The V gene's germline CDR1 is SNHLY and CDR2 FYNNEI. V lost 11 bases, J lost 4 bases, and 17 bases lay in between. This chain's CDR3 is CAPWAGDGTEAFF. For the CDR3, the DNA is TGTGCCCCCTGGGCCGGGGACGGCACTGAAGCTTTCTTT.

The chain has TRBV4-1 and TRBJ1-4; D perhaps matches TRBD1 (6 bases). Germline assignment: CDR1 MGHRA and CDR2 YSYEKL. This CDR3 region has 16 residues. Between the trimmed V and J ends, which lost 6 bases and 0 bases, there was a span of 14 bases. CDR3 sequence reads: CASRPGQFATNEKLFF. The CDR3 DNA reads TGCGCCAGCAGGCCAGGACAGTTTGCAACTAATGAAAAACTGTTTTTT.

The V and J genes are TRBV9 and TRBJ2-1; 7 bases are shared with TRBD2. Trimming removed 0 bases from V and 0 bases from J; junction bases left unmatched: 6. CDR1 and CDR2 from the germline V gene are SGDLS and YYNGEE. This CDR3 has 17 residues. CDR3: CASSVAPSGLSYNEQFF. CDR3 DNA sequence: TGTGCCAGCAGCGTAGCTCCTAGCGGACTCTCCTACAATGAGCAGTTCTTC.

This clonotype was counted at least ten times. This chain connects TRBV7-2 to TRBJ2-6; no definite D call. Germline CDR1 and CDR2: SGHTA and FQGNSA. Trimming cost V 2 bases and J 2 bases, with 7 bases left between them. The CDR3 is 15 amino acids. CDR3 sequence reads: CASSLYGAGANVLTF. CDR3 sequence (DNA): TGTGCCAGCAGCTTATATGGCGCTGGGGCCAACGTCCTGACTTTC.

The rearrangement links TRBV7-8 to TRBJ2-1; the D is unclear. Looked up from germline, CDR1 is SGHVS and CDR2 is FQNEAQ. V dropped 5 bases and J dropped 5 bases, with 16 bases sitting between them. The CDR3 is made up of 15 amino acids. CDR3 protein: CASSPPQPLNNEQFF. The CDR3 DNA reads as TGTGCCAGCAGCCCCCCCCAGCCCTTAAACAATGAGCAGTTCTTC.